What follows describes a single T cell receptor beta chain. The sample comes from a study of blood T cell repertoires in COVID-19. The CDR3 has 15 residues. With 0 bases removed from V and 7 bases from J, the gap between germline ends came to 16 bases. In germline, CDR1 is MGHRA, CDR2 YSYEKL. A Seattle source enrolled patients during active infection and followed them longitudinally. Study processing details: Reference gene primer amplification in the assay estimated nucleated cell counts. Sequencing used immunoSEQ multiplex PCR; TCRdb keeps in-frame clones, though not all of them. From that table come the V and J calls and clone size; the DNA was used to work out D and trimming. The data show 250,000 to 300,000 clones, approximately 91% seen once.

The sequencing input was peripheral blood. The TCR originated in a woman in her 30s with COVID-19, enrolled during active disease. This chain connects TRBV4-1 to TRBJ2-7; D possibly corresponds to TRBD2 (5 bases). For the CDR3, the DNA is TGCGCCAGCAGCCAAGATGCGCTAGCACCGGTGGAGCAGTACTTC. Translation gives CASSQDALAPVEQYF.